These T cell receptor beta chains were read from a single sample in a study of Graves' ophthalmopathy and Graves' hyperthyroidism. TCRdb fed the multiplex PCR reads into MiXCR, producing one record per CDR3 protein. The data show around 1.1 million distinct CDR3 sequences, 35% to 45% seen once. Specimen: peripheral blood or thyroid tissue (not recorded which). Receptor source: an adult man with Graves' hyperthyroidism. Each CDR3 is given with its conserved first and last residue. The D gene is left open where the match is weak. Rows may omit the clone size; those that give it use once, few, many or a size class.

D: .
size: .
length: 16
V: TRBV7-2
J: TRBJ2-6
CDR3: CASDNTHGGGANVLTF
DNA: TGTGCCAGCGATAACACGCACGGCGGGGGGGCCAACGTCCTGACTTTC

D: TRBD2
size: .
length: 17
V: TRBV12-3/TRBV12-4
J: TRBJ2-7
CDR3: CASSMRPGGGRRYEQYF
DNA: TGTGCCAGCAGTATGAGGCCGGGAGGGGGTAGACGCTACGAGCAGTACTTC

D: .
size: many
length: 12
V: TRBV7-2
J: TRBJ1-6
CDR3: CASSLATAELHF
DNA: TGTGCCAGCAGCTTAGCGACGGCAGAGCTCCACTTT

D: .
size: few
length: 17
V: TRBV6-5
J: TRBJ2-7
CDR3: CASSYSMGLGGRYEQYF
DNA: TGTGCCAGCAGTTACTCGATGGGCTTAGGGGGACGGTACGAGCAGTACTTC

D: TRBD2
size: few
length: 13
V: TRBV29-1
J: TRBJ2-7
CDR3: CSVGLAATYEQYF
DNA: TGCAGCGTCGGCCTAGCGGCAACCTACGAGCAGTACTTC

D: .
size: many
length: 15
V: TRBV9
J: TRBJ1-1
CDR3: CASSVEITGNTEAFF
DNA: TGTGCCAGCAGCGTAGAGATCACTGGGAACACTGAAGCTTTCTTT

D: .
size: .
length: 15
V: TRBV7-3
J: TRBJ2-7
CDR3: CASSDKGNLGAKQYF
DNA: TGTGCCAGCAGCGATAAGGGGAATCTGGGGGCCAAGCAGTACTTC

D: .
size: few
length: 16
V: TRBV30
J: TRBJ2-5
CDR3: CAWSFSWGRGRETQYF
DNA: TGTGCCTGGAGTTTTTCCTGGGGGCGCGGGCGGGAGACCCAGTACTTC

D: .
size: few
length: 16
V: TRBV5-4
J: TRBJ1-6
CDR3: CASSALVSSYNSPLHF
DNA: TGTGCCAGCAGCGCCTTGGTGAGCTCCTATAATTCACCCCTCCACTTT

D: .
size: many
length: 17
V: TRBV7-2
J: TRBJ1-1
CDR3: CASSSPGLRRFGTEAFF
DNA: TGTGCCAGCAGCTCACCGGGACTCCGGAGGTTTGGCACTGAAGCTTTCTTT

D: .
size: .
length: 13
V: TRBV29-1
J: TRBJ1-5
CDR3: CSVAVGGGQPQHF
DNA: TGCAGCGTTGCGGTGGGGGGCGGTCAGCCCCAGCATTTT

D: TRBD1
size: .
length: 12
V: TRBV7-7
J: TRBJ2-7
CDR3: CASGDRPNEQYF
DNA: TGTGCCAGCGGGGACAGGCCCAACGAGCAGTACTTC

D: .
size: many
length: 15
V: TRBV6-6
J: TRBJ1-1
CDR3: CASSYGRTKNTEAFF
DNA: TGTGCCAGCAGTTACGGTCGCACCAAGAACACTGAAGCTTTCTTT

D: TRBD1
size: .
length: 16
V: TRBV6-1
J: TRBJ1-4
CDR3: CASSELPGQTNEKLFF
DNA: TGTGCCAGCAGCGAGCTCCCGGGACAGACTAATGAAAAACTGTTTTTT

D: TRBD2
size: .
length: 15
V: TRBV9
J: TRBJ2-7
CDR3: CASSVASGGHYEQYF
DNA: TGTGCCAGCAGCGTGGCTAGCGGGGGGCATTACGAGCAGTACTTC

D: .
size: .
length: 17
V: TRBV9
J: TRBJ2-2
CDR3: CASSVEEGRGRAGELFF
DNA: TGTGCCAGCAGCGTAGAGGAGGGCAGGGGTCGCGCCGGGGAGCTGTTTTTT

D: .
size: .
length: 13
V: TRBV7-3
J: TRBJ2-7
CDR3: CASSLTSTDEQYF
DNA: TGTGCCAGCAGCCTCACCTCGACAGACGAGCAGTACTTC

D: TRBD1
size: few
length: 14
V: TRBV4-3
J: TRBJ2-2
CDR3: CASNRGPNTGELFF
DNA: TGCGCCAGCAACAGGGGGCCAAACACCGGGGAGCTGTTTTTT

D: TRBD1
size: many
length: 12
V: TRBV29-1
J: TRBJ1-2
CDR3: CSVETGAGGYTF
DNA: TGCAGCGTCGAGACAGGGGCCGGGGGCTACACCTTC

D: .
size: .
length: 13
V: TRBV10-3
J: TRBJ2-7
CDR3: CAISKDSSYEQYF
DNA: TGTGCCATCTCCAAGGACAGCTCCTACGAGCAGTACTTC

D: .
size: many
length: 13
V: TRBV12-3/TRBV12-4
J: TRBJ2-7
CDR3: CASIRDGDYEQYF
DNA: TGTGCCAGCATCCGGGACGGTGACTACGAGCAGTACTTC

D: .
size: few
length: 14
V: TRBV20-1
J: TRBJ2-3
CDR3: CSANHWTAPDTQYF
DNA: TGCAGTGCTAACCACTGGACTGCCCCTGATACGCAGTATTTT

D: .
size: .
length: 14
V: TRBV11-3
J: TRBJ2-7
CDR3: CASSPGNGRYEQYF
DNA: TGTGCCAGCAGCCCAGGGAACGGCCGCTACGAGCAGTACTTC

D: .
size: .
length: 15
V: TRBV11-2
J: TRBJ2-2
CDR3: CASNFPITGTGELFF
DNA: TGTGCCAGCAACTTTCCAATAACGGGGACCGGGGAGCTGTTTTTT

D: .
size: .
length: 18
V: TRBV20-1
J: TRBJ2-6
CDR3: CSARFYRFATTGANVLTF
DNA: TGCAGTGCTAGATTTTATCGGTTTGCGACCACTGGGGCCAACGTCCTGACTTTC

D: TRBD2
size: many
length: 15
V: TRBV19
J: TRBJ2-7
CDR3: CASSIKAGDSHEQYF
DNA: TGTGCCAGTAGTATTAAGGCGGGAGATTCCCACGAGCAGTACTTC

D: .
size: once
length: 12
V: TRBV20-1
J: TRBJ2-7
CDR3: CSAPLAYYEQYF
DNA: TGCAGTGCTCCCCTTGCGTATTACGAGCAGTACTTC

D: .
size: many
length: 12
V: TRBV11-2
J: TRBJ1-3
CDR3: CASSLLRDTIYF
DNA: TGTGCCAGCAGCTTACTCCGGGACACCATATATTTT

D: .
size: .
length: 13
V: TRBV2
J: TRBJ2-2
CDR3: CASSERGSEELFF
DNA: TGTGCCAGCAGTGAACGAGGTAGCGAGGAGCTGTTTTTT

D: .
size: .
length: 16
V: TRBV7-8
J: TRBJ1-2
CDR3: CASSVDEVLGHYGYTF
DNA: TGTGCCAGCAGCGTTGACGAGGTGCTGGGGCACTATGGCTACACCTTC

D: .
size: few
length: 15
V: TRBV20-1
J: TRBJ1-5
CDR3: CSARVSGNSNQPQHF
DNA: TGCAGTGCTAGAGTCAGTGGGAATAGCAATCAGCCCCAGCATTTT

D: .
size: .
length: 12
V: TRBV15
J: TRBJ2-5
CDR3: CATSRALEAQYF
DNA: TGTGCCACCAGCAGAGCTTTAGAGGCCCAGTACTTC

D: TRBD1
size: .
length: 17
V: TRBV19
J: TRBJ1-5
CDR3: CASSIQGSTGLFQPQHF
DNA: TGTGCCAGTAGTATTCAGGGGTCGACAGGGCTTTTCCAGCCCCAGCATTTT

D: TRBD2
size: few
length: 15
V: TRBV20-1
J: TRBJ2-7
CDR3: CSARELAGVIYEQYF
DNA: TGCAGTGCTAGAGAACTAGCGGGAGTCATCTACGAGCAGTACTTC

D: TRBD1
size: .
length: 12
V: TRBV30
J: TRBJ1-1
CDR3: CAYHRGLTEAFF
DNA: TGTGCCTACCACAGGGGGCTCACTGAAGCTTTCTTT

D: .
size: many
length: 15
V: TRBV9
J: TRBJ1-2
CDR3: CASSVSSNLNYGYTF
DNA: TGTGCCAGCAGCGTCTCTTCGAACCTCAACTATGGCTACACCTTC

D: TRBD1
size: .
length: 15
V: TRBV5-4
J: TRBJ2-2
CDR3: CASRPGGQGSGELFF
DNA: TGTGCCAGCAGGCCTGGGGGACAGGGTTCCGGGGAGCTGTTTTTT

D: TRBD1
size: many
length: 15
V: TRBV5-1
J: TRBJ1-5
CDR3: CASSPTGQGNQPQHF
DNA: TGCGCCAGCAGCCCAACCGGACAGGGCAATCAGCCCCAGCATTTT

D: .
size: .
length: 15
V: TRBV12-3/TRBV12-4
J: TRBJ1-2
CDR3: CASSSGGMANYGYTF
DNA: TGTGCCAGCAGTTCGGGGGGAATGGCTAACTATGGCTACACCTTC

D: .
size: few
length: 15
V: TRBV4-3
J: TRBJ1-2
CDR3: CASSQDTTAIYGYTF
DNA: TGCGCCAGCAGCCAAGATACCACCGCGATCTATGGCTACACCTTC

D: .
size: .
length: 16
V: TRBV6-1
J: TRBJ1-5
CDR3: CASTGWVGYSNQPQHF
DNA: TGTGCCAGCACGGGATGGGTAGGGTATAGCAATCAGCCCCAGCATTTT

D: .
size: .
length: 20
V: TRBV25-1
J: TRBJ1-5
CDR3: CASSRFGLRKDNEGNQPQHF
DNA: TGTGCCAGCAGTCGTTTCGGGCTCAGGAAGGACAATGAGGGCAATCAGCCCCAGCATTTT

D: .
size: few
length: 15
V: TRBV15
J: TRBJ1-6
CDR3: CATSRVGTYNSPLHF
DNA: TGTGCCACCAGCAGAGTCGGGACTTATAATTCACCCCTCCACTTT

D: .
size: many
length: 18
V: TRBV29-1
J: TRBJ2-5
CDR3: CSVRGLFETLVAQETQYF
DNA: TGCAGCGTGCGGGGACTGTTCGAAACGCTAGTGGCCCAAGAGACCCAGTACTTC

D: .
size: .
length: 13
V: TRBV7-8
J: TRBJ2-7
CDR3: CASSYKTGYEQYF
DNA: TGTGCCAGCAGCTACAAAACTGGTTACGAGCAGTACTTC

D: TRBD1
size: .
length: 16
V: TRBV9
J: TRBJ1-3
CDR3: CASSISGTGIGNTIYF
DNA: TGTGCCAGCAGCATTAGCGGGACAGGGATTGGAAACACCATATATTTT